This passage covers 30 T cell receptor beta chains from one sample sequenced in a study of cytomegalovirus exposure and HLA in healthy donors. Data came from immunoSEQ multiplex PCR; TCRdb stores just in-frame clones and leaves some out. The table shows roughly 120,000 clones, with around 94% occurring only once. Sequenced: PBMCs. The receptors stem from a woman aged 18-29 years in good health and CMV-seronegative.

The rearrangement links TRBV27 to TRBJ2-5; TRBD2 matches 12 bases. The CDR3 sequence is 15 residues long. The V segment lost 10 bases and the J segment 2 bases; nucleotides outside the gene matches: 8. Germline V gene data show CDR1 as MNHEY and CDR2 as SMNVEV (reference sequence). CDR3 nucleotides: TGTGCCAACAGAAGACTAGCGGGGGAACAAGAGACCCAGTACTTC. This translates into CANRRLAGEQETQYF.

The rearrangement links TRBV27 to TRBJ1-2; 7 bases align to TRBD1. CDR1 and CDR2 from the germline V gene are MNHEY and SMNVEV (reference sequence). The CDR3 sequence is 15 residues long. Trimming removed 5 bases from V and 4 bases from J; junction bases left unmatched: 10. The CDR3, as DNA: TGTGCCAGCAGTCATTACCTAGGGGGCGCCTATGGCTACACCTTC. This gives the protein CASSHYLGGAYGYTF.

In this sample, this clone turned up once. This chain links TRBV19 with TRBJ2-2, with D tentatively TRBD2 (7 bases). The CDR3 is made up of 13 amino acids. Trimming took 10 bases from V and 7 from J, leaving 16 bases between them. From germline, CDR1 is LNHDA and CDR2 SQIVND (reference sequence). The CDR3 region is CATWGGLGGELFF. CDR3 sequence (DNA): TGTGCCACCTGGGGGGGGCTTGGCGGGGAGCTGTTTTTT. The entire variable domain, with the rest obtained from reference TRBV19 and TRBJ2-2, is as follows: DGGITQSPKYLFRKEGQNVTLSCEQNLNHDAMYWYRQDPGQGLRLIYYSQIVNDFQKGDIAEGYSVSREKKESFPLTVTSAQKNPTAFYLCATWGGLGGELFFGEGSRLTVL.

The chain joins TRBV19 to TRBJ2-7, with 9 bases aligning to TRBD1. V gave up 10 bases and J gave up 2 bases; unmatched junction bases: 3. CDR1 and CDR2 (germline): LNHDA, SQIVND (reference sequence). The CDR3 runs to 12 residues. The CDR3 DNA follows: TGTGCCACTACAGGGGGCCCCTACGAGCAGTACTTC. It codes for CATTGGPYEQYF.

This chain connects TRBV10-2 to TRBJ2-1, with 9 bases aligning to TRBD1. This CDR3 contains 15 residues. V dropped 6 bases and J dropped 5; count of bases not matched to a gene: 8. Germline CDR1 WSHSY, CDR2 SAAADI. The DNA of the CDR3 is TGCGCCAGCAGCTTTTCGGGACAGGGTCACAATGAGCAGTTCTTC. Protein sequence: CASSFSGQGHNEQFF.

This chain links TRBV5-6 with TRBJ1-2; possible D gene TRBD1, 6 bases. V lost 4 bases, J lost 8 bases, and 21 bases lay in between. Germline CDR1 is SGHDT and CDR2 is YYEEEE. The CDR3 loop spans 15 amino acids. In DNA, the CDR3 is TGTGCCAGCAGCGAACAGGGTGGACCATTATTAGGCTACACCTTC. It codes for CASSEQGGPLLGYTF.

CDR3 nucleotide sequence: TGTGCCAGTAGTAGAGACAGGGGCCAGACCCAGTACTTC. It codes for CASSRDRGQTQYF. This chain joins TRBV19 and TRBJ2-5; 8 bases match TRBD1. CDR1 and CDR2 from the germline V gene are LNHDA and SQIVND (reference sequence). This CDR3 has 13 residues. V was pared by 4 bases and J by 6 bases, with 4 bases of the junction left unmatched.

The rearrangement links TRBV5-1 to TRBJ1-4; TRBD1 agrees at 7 bases. Germline CDR1 reads SGHRS; CDR2 reads YFSETQ. The CDR3 contains 14 residues. With 0 bases clipped from V and 7 bases from J, the junction kept 3 bases outside the gene matches. The chain's CDR3 is CASSLGGGSEKLFF. CDR3 DNA: TGCGCCAGCAGCTTGGGAGGGGGCAGTGAAAAACTGTTTTTT.

The chain employs TRBV7-7 and TRBJ2-2; possibly TRBD1 for D (5 bases). Trimming pared 7 bases from V and 0 bases from J, leaving 18 bases between. Germline loops: CDR1 SSHAT, CDR2 FNYEAQ (reference sequence). CDR3 length equals 17 residues. For the CDR3, the DNA is TGTGCCAGCACCCCTAGGGGAACCAAGGCGAACACCGGGGAGCTGTTTTTT. Its translation is CASTPRGTKANTGELFF. Full variable domain (remainder filled in from reference TRBV7-7 and TRBJ2-2): GAGVSQSPRYKVTKRGQDVTLRCDPISSHATLYWYQQALGQGPEFLTYFNYEAQPDKSGLPSDRFSAERPEGSISTLTIQRTEQRDSAMYRCASTPRGTKANTGELFFGEGSRLTVL.

V gene TRBV27 combines with J gene TRBJ2-3; possibly TRBD2 for D (6 bases). Germline assignment: CDR1 MNHEY and CDR2 SMNVEV (reference sequence). This CDR3 contains 15 residues. Trimming shortened V by 4 bases and J by 0 bases, and 11 bases separated the two germline ends. The CDR3 region is CASSWGGESTDTQYF. DNA of the CDR3: TGTGCCAGCAGTTGGGGCGGGGAGAGCACAGATACGCAGTATTTT.

CDR3 DNA: TGTGCCAGCAGTGAAGGAGGGCCAGAATGGCCCCAGCATTTT. Its protein is CASSEGGPEWPQHF. V and J are TRBV2 and TRBJ1-5, with D uncertain. The CDR3 totals 14 residues. Germline CDR1 SNHLY, CDR2 FYNNEI. V dropped 1 base and J dropped 9 bases, with 13 bases sitting between them.

J is TRBJ1-6 and V is TRBV7-2; 8 nucleotides match TRBD1. After removal of 2 bases from V and 6 bases from J, the junction contained 6 bases not matched to a gene. The CDR3 length is 16 residues. In germline, CDR1 is SGHTA, CDR2 FQGNSA. The CDR3 sequence: CASSLFQGASNSPLHF. CDR3 bases: TGTGCCAGCAGCTTATTTCAGGGGGCGAGTAATTCACCCCTCCACTTT.

V gene TRBV27 combines with J gene TRBJ2-7; 7 nucleotides agree with TRBD2. CDR1 is MNHEY and CDR2 is SMNVEV in the germline V gene (reference sequence). The CDR3 contains 14 residues. The V gene end was trimmed by 2 bases and the J gene end by 6 bases; junction bases not matched to a gene: 7. The CDR3 DNA reads TGTGCCAGCAGTTTAGTGGGAGGGCCCCTCGAGCAGTACTTC. Protein product: CASSLVGGPLEQYF.

V and J are TRBV29-1 and TRBJ1-1, with D possibly TRBD1 on 6 matching bases. The CDR3 is 13 amino acids. The V and J ends lost 4 bases and 4 bases respectively, with 13 bases between them. In germline, CDR1 is SQVTM, CDR2 ANQGSEA. The CDR3 region is CSVGVGGGTEAFF. CDR3 nucleotides: TGCAGCGTTGGCGTAGGGGGGGGCACTGAAGCTTTCTTT. The full variable domain, with the rest looked up from reference TRBV29-1 and TRBJ1-1, is SAVISQKPSRDICQRGTSLTIQCQVDSQVTMMFWYRQQPGQSLTLIATANQGSEATYESGFVIDKFPISRPNLTFSTLTVSNMSPEDSSIYLCSVGVGGGTEAFFGQGTRLTVV.

The chain carries TRBV5-1 and TRBJ2-5; D might be TRBD1 (6 bases). The V gene lost 7 bases and the J gene lost 5 bases, with 18 bases spanning the gap. Per the germline V gene, CDR1 is SGHRS and CDR2 is YFSETQ. The CDR3 loop spans 14 amino acids. The CDR3 DNA reads TGCGCCAGCGACACAGGGCTCCATGGGGAGACCCAGTACTTC. Its protein product is CASDTGLHGETQYF.

V gene TRBV11-2 combines with J gene TRBJ1-5; a weak D match, TRBD1 (6 bases). The V end lost 1 base, the J end lost 2 bases, and 12 bases lay between the germline ends. Germline CDR1 SGHAT, CDR2 FQNNGV. The CDR3 runs 16 residues. The CDR3, as DNA: TGTGCCAGCAGCTTAGGCGCGACAGGCCGCAATCAGCCCCAGCATTTT. Residues: CASSLGATGRNQPQHF.

The chain carries TRBV9 and TRBJ2-2, with 8 bases identical to TRBD2. The CDR3 totals 15 residues. Losses at the gene ends were 2 bases for V and 6 bases for J; bases not matched to a gene: 6. Germline CDR1 is SGDLS and CDR2 is YYNGEE. The CDR3 region is CASSVRGARAGELFF. The CDR3 DNA reads as TGTGCCAGCAGCGTGCGGGGGGCAAGGGCCGGGGAGCTGTTTTTT.

In this sample, this clone turned up once. The chain recombines TRBV9 with TRBJ1-3; perhaps TRBD1 as D (5 bases). Germline CDR1 is SGDLS and CDR2 is YYNGEE. The V gene lost 3 bases and the J gene lost 1 base, with 5 bases spanning the gap. CDR3 length: 13 amino acids. This CDR3 reads CASSGTSGNTIYF. CDR3 sequence (DNA): TGTGCCAGCAGCGGGACATCTGGAAACACCATATATTTT.

The chain couples TRBV5-1 to TRBJ2-7, with 8 bases identical to TRBD1. The CDR3 covers 15 residues. CDR1 and CDR2 (germline): SGHRS, YFSETQ. V was pared by 4 bases and J by 5 bases, with 11 bases of the junction left unmatched. The CDR3 loop reads CASSPGQGVGDEQYF. The CDR3 DNA sequence: TGCGCCAGCAGCCCAGGACAGGGTGTGGGGGACGAGCAGTACTTC.

The V and J genes are TRBV7-2 and TRBJ1-1; 9 bases line up with TRBD1. J gave up 7 bases and V 6 bases, and 12 bases lay outside the gene matches. Germline V gives CDR1 SGHTA, CDR2 FQGNSA. The CDR3 totals 15 residues. DNA for the CDR3: TGTGCCAGCAGACTAGGTACAGGGGGCCCTATTGAAGCTTTCTTT. Translated: CASRLGTGGPIEAFF.

The V call is TRBV5-1, the J call TRBJ1-5; D may be TRBD1 (6 bases). CDR3 size: 15 residues. Trimming cost V 2 bases and J 2 bases, with 11 bases left between them. Germline V CDR1 and CDR2: SGHRS, YFSETQ. This chain's CDR3 is CASSLQGLGNQPQHF. The CDR3, as DNA: TGCGCCAGCAGCTTACAGGGATTAGGCAATCAGCCCCAGCATTTT.

The chain couples TRBV2 to TRBJ1-1; 9 bases fit TRBD1. V lost 4 bases, J lost 0 bases, and 15 bases stayed unmatched. The germline gives CDR1 SNHLY, CDR2 FYNNEI. The CDR3 is 19 residues long. DNA for the CDR3: TGTGCCAGCAGTGTTGGGACAGGGCCGGGGGTTCGATTGAACACTGAAGCTTTCTTT. This encodes CASSVGTGPGVRLNTEAFF.

This clone has only one observation. The CDR3 DNA reads as TGTGCCTGGACGCAGGGCGGAGGCTACACCTTC. It translates to CAWTQGGGYTF. The rearrangement joins TRBV30 to TRBJ1-2, with a weak D call TRBD1 (5 bases). Trimming left V 4 bases short and J 8 bases short, with 11 bases between. The CDR3 runs to 11 residues. Germline CDR1 and CDR2: GTSNPN and SVGIG (reference sequence).

The genes are TRBV2 and TRBJ2-7, with D possibly TRBD2 on 6 matching bases. V was trimmed by 4 bases and J by 1 base, leaving 14 bases between them. The CDR3 covers 15 residues. Germline CDR1 SNHLY, CDR2 FYNNEI. The CDR3, as DNA: TGTGCCAGCAGTGCGCAGGGAGGTTCTTCCTACGAGCAGTACTTC. Protein sequence: CASSAQGGSSYEQYF.

V gene TRBV9 combines with J gene TRBJ1-4; D remains ambiguous. There are 15 residues in the CDR3. V shed 0 bases and J shed 7 bases, with 13 bases lying between them. Germline V lookup: CDR1 SGDLS, CDR2 YYNGEE. This CDR3 reads CASSVERGISEKLFF. The CDR3, as DNA: TGTGCCAGCAGCGTAGAGCGCGGGATATCTGAAAAACTGTTTTTT.

The chain links TRBV27 to TRBJ2-3, with 7 bases lining up with TRBD1. This CDR3 comprises 16 residues. V lost 3 bases and J lost 2; bases outside the gene matches: 8. CDR1 and CDR2 from the germline V gene are MNHEY and SMNVEV (reference sequence). The CDR3 coding sequence is TGTGCCAGCAGTTTTTCGGGACAGACCTTCACAGATACGCAGTATTTT. Protein sequence: CASSFSGQTFTDTQYF.

The rearrangement joins TRBV28 to TRBJ2-5, with D perhaps matching TRBD1 (6 bases). With 7 bases removed from V and 4 bases from J, the gap between germline ends came to 16 bases. The germline gives CDR1 MDHEN, CDR2 SYDVKM. CDR3 length: 14 amino acids. This chain's CDR3 is CASIVDRPGETQYF. CDR3 sequence (DNA): TGTGCCAGCATCGTTGACAGGCCTGGAGAGACCCAGTACTTC.

The genes are TRBV29-1 and TRBJ2-2; TRBD2 aligns across 8 bases. The germline V gene has CDR1 SQVTM and CDR2 ANQGSEA. There are 13 residues in the CDR3. The ends lost 3 bases at V and 5 bases at J; junction bases unmatched: 2. The CDR3 protein is CSVDTSGTGELFF. The CDR3 DNA reads as TGCAGCGTTGACACTAGCGGTACCGGGGAGCTGTTTTTT.

The chain uses TRBV7-9 and TRBJ2-2; D perhaps matches TRBD1 (6 bases). This CDR3 spans 14 amino acids. CDR1 and CDR2 from the germline V gene are SEHNR and FQNEAQ (reference sequence). V was trimmed by 5 bases and J by 7 bases, leaving 14 bases between them. The CDR3 is CASSQPRGNGELFF. The CDR3 bases are TGTGCCAGCAGCCAGCCGAGGGGGAACGGGGAGCTGTTTTTT.

The rearrangement joins TRBV19 to TRBJ1-1, with 9 bases identical to TRBD1. From germline, CDR1 is LNHDA and CDR2 SQIVND (reference sequence). The CDR3 is 15 amino acids. V shed 4 bases and J 6 bases; nucleotides not matched to a gene: 9. CDR3 bases: TGTGCCAGTAGTAACCAACAGGGGGCGCTTGCTGAAGCTTTCTTT. Its translation: CASSNQQGALAEAFF.